The 27 T cell receptor beta chains below all came from one sample that was sequenced in a study of cytomegalovirus exposure and HLA in healthy donors. 60 Vbeta and 13 Jbeta primers were used in PCR. Sequenced by immunoSEQ multiplex PCR; TCRdb stores in-frame clones only, minus some. Among about 160,000 clones listed, approximately 79% were seen once. The source material was PBMCs. Receptors originate from a man aged 40-49 years in good health and CMV-seronegative.

V gene TRBV6-5 combines with J gene TRBJ2-2; the match to TRBD2 covers 10 bases. The CDR3 loop spans 16 amino acids. V lost 1 base and J lost 2; bases outside the gene matches: 1. Per the germline V gene, CDR1 is MNHEY and CDR2 is SVGAGI. This chain's CDR3 is CASSYWTSGNTGELFF. For the CDR3, the DNA is TGTGCCAGCAGTTACTGGACTAGCGGAAACACCGGGGAGCTGTTTTTT.

This chain uses TRBV2 with TRBJ1-2, with TRBD1 matching over 9 bases. Germline trimming cut 6 bases from V and 8 bases from J; bases unmatched to any gene: 10. This CDR3 is built from 14 residues. Germline CDR1 reads SNHLY; CDR2 reads FYNNEI. The CDR3 DNA reads as TGTGCCAGCAGCCACACCGGGACAGGGTACGGCTACACCTTC. Residues: CASSHTGTGYGYTF.

The genes are TRBV28 and TRBJ1-2; 8 nucleotides line up with TRBD1. The CDR3 extends over 17 amino acids. J gave up 2 bases and V 5 bases, and 13 bases lay outside the gene matches. CDR1 is MDHEN and CDR2 is SYDVKM in the germline V gene. The CDR3 loop is CASSRVGLDRVNYGYTF. The CDR3 DNA follows: TGTGCCAGCAGTCGGGTGGGGCTGGACAGGGTAAACTATGGCTACACCTTC.

CDR3 region: CASPTRTGDQPQHF. The CDR3 DNA reads TGTGCCAGCCCTACCCGAACAGGGGATCAGCCCCAGCATTTT. The chain has TRBV25-1 and TRBJ1-5; 7 bases align to TRBD1. Trimming cost V 8 bases and J 5 bases; bases outside gene matches: 9. The CDR3 is 14 amino acids. CDR1 is MGHDK, CDR2 SYGVNS, per germline.

The V call is TRBV6-6, the J call TRBJ1-2; D gene ambiguous. The CDR3 sequence is 14 residues long. Per germline, CDR1 MNHNY and CDR2 SVGAGI (reference sequence). Trimming cost V 2 bases and J 8 bases, with 15 bases left between them. The CDR3 loop is CASSYPGSQLGYTF. The CDR3 bases are TGTGCCAGCAGTTACCCGGGTTCGCAGTTGGGCTACACCTTC.

The chain is built from TRBV27 and TRBJ2-7; tentatively, D is TRBD2 (6 bases). Germline V CDR1 and CDR2: MNHEY, SMNVEV (reference sequence). Trimming cost V 3 bases and J 3 bases, with 9 bases left between them. The CDR3 extends over 13 amino acids. The DNA for the CDR3 is TGTGCCAGCAGTTTCCTCGGGGGCTACGAGCAGTACTTC. Translated: CASSFLGGYEQYF.

CDR3 in DNA: TGCAGCGCCGGGGGCGGGAGGATGGAGACCCAGTACTTC. It specifies CSAGGGRMETQYF. The chain carries TRBV29-1 and TRBJ2-5, with 8 nucleotides matching TRBD2. Looked up from germline, CDR1 is SQVTM and CDR2 is ANQGSEA. The ends lost 7 bases at V and 5 bases at J; junction bases unmatched: 9. The CDR3 has 13 residues.

A single count supports this clone. This chain joins TRBV27 and TRBJ2-7, with 9 nucleotides matching TRBD1. Germline CDR1 reads MNHEY; CDR2 reads SMNVEV (reference sequence). There are 16 residues in the CDR3. With 5 bases clipped from V and 4 bases from J, the junction kept 12 bases outside the gene matches. The CDR3 loop is CASSHQGQGRGYEQYF. DNA of the CDR3: TGTGCCAGCAGTCACCAGGGACAGGGACGCGGGTACGAGCAGTACTTC.

The J gene is TRBJ2-1, the V gene TRBV28; the match to TRBD1 covers 9 bases. Unmatched junction bases numbered 14, after V lost 7 bases and J lost 10 bases. Per germline, CDR1 MDHEN and CDR2 SYDVKM. CDR3 length equals 15 residues. The DNA of the CDR3 is TGTGCCAGCACCCGGGTGGAGGGAGGGACAGGGGAGCAGTTCTTC. Amino acids: CASTRVEGGTGEQFF.

J is TRBJ1-1 and V is TRBV2; D unresolved. Between the trimmed V and J ends, which lost 10 bases and 3 bases, there was a span of 15 bases. CDR3 size: 13 residues. Germline values: CDR1 SNHLY, CDR2 FYNNEI. CDR3 amino acids: CATEGVSDTEAFF. The CDR3 DNA reads TGTGCCACCGAGGGCGTTTCGGACACTGAAGCTTTCTTT.

The genes are TRBV6-6 and TRBJ1-6, with TRBD1 as a possible D gene (5 bases). The germline CDR1 and CDR2 sequences are MNHNY and SVGAGI (reference sequence). The CDR3 length is 14 residues. Trimming took off 0 bases at V and 11 bases at J, with 11 bases between the two ends. The CDR3 protein is CASSYSVGGTPLHF. CDR3 sequence (DNA): TGTGCCAGCAGTTACTCGGTCGGGGGAACACCCCTCCACTTT.

As for this clone: Mismatch with germline at one junction end may stem from a read error. V gene TRBV19 combines with J gene TRBJ2-6, with a tentative D call TRBD1 (5 bases). CDR1 LNHDA and CDR2 SQIVND come from the germline V gene (reference sequence). CDR3 length: 14 residues. CDR3 nucleotides: TGTGCCAGTAGTATAAGTACTGGGGCCAACGGCCTGACTTTC. Protein product: CASSISTGANGLTF.

The gene calls are TRBV27 and TRBJ2-1, with D unclear. CDR3 size: 15 residues. The V gene lost 2 bases and the J gene lost 0 bases, with 8 bases spanning the gap. Germline CDR1 MNHEY, CDR2 SMNVEV (reference sequence). DNA for the CDR3: TGTGCCAGCAGTTTAGCGGATCCCTCCTACAATGAGCAGTTCTTC. Its protein is CASSLADPSYNEQFF.

This clone was found a few times. The genes are TRBV10-2 and TRBJ1-5; D possibly corresponds to TRBD1 (5 bases). Trimming took off 0 bases at V and 0 bases at J, with 12 bases between the two ends. From germline, CDR1 is WSHSY and CDR2 SAAADI. This CDR3 spans 17 amino acids. The CDR3 DNA reads as TGCGCCAGCAGTGAGTCTCCGACAGCCCGTAGCAATCAGCCCCAGCATTTT. Translating it yields CASSESPTARSNQPQHF.

This sequence joins TRBV7-9 and TRBJ2-2; the match to TRBD2 covers 7 bases. There are 17 residues in the CDR3. Per germline, CDR1 SEHNR and CDR2 FQNEAQ (reference sequence). The ends lost 5 bases at V and 0 bases at J; junction bases unmatched: 9. The CDR3 spells CASSGAAGVPNTGELFF. CDR3 bases: TGTGCCAGCAGCGGAGCTGCGGGAGTCCCGAACACCGGGGAGCTGTTTTTT.

The J gene is TRBJ1-5, the V gene TRBV19, with a weak D call TRBD1 (6 bases). Germline CDR1 and CDR2: LNHDA and SQIVND (reference sequence). The V end was cut by 2 bases, the J end by 6 bases, with 14 bases between. The CDR3 runs to 15 residues. The CDR3, as DNA: TGTGCCAGTAGTATAAAGGGACAAATTCTTCAGCCCCAGCATTTT. It yields the protein CASSIKGQILQPQHF.

The genes are TRBV10-3 and TRBJ2-7; D might be TRBD1 (5 bases). The CDR3 contains 16 residues. Germline-derived CDR1 and CDR2 are ENHRY and SYGVKD. Deletions cut 4 bases from V and 2 bases from J, with 18 bases between. The CDR3 DNA sequence: TGTGCCATCAGTGTCTACAGGACAAAAGGCCCCTACGAGCAGTACTTC. As protein: CAISVYRTKGPYEQYF.

The rearrangement joins TRBV19 to TRBJ1-1, with D tentatively TRBD1 (5 bases). This CDR3 contains 13 residues. Germline V gene lookup returns CDR1 LNHDA and CDR2 SQIVND (reference sequence). V gave up 6 bases and J gave up 3 bases, with 11 bases separating them. The CDR3 DNA reads as TGTGCCAGTAGCCAGACAGAAGACACTGAAGCTTTCTTT. Protein sequence: CASSQTEDTEAFF. The full variable domain, with the rest looked up from reference TRBV19 and TRBJ1-1, is DGGITQSPKYLFRKEGQNVTLSCEQNLNHDAMYWYRQDPGQGLRLIYYSQIVNDFQKGDIAEGYSVSREKKESFPLTVTSAQKNPTAFYLCASSQTEDTEAFFGQGTRLTVV.

This clone has just one count. The chain is built from TRBV29-1 and TRBJ2-1; 12 bases align to TRBD2. The CDR3 consists of 14 residues. The germline CDR1 and CDR2 sequences are SQVTM and ANQGSEA. V was clipped by 3 bases and J by 9 bases; unmatched bases: 6. DNA of the CDR3: TGCAGCGTTGAGACTAGCGGGAGACGCGGTGAGCAGTTCTTC. Amino acid sequence: CSVETSGRRGEQFF.

A word on this clone: One junction end does not reproduce the germline sequence, and a read error may be involved. The chain uses TRBV7-9 and TRBJ1-2; unclear D gene. The germline V gene has CDR1 SEHNR and CDR2 FQNEAQ (reference sequence). CDR3 length: 13 residues. This CDR3 is CSSSLGSIYGYTF. In DNA, the CDR3 is TGTTCCAGCAGCCTAGGGTCTATCTATGGCTACACCTTC.

Here the CDR3 reads CASSYSGRNEQYF. The CDR3, as DNA: TGTGCCAGCAGTTACTCGGGCCGCAACGAGCAGTACTTC. This chain connects TRBV6-6 to TRBJ2-7; D not certain. The ends were cut back, 0 bases at V and 5 bases at J, with 8 bases in the middle. CDR3 length: 13 residues. Germline V gene lookup returns CDR1 MNHNY and CDR2 SVGAGI (reference sequence).

The chain joins TRBV7-9 to TRBJ2-1; TRBD2 matches at 10 bases. Trimming took 5 bases from V and 8 from J; bases not matched to a gene: 6. Per the germline V gene, CDR1 is SEHNR and CDR2 is FQNEAQ (reference sequence). This CDR3 is 14 amino acids long. CDR3 bases: TGTGCCAGCAGCAATAGCGGGAGGAGCGATGAGCAGTTCTTC. It is translated as CASSNSGRSDEQFF.

The chain employs TRBV27 and TRBJ1-5; D not resolved. Looked up from germline, CDR1 is MNHEY and CDR2 is SMNVEV (reference sequence). The CDR3 extends over 14 amino acids. Trimming removed 2 bases at V and 1 base at J, with 6 bases between. CDR3 sequence: CASSLMRSNQPQHF. As DNA, the CDR3 is TGTGCCAGCAGTTTAATGCGGAGCAATCAGCCCCAGCATTTT.

About this clone itself: An end of the junction does not agree with germline; a read error may underlie this. V and J are TRBV5-1 and TRBJ2-4; 9 nucleotides align to TRBD2. The germline CDR1 and CDR2 sequences are SGHRS and YFSETQ. This CDR3 contains 19 residues. Here the CDR3 reads CASSLEGGRAVVAKNSQYF. The CDR3 DNA reads TGCGCCAGCAGCTTGGAGGGCGGGAGGGCTGTGGTAGCCAAAAACAGTCAGTACTTC.

The V gene is TRBV7-2, the J gene TRBJ1-4; no clear D gene. The V end was cut by 4 bases, the J end by 7 bases, with 4 bases between. The germline V gene has CDR1 SGHTA and CDR2 FQGNSA. This CDR3 is built from 11 residues. Here the CDR3 reads CASSSGEKLFF. CDR3 coding DNA: TGTGCCAGCAGCTCCGGTGAAAAACTGTTTTTT.

This chain uses TRBV7-9 with TRBJ2-7; the match to TRBD1 covers 10 bases. Looked up from germline, CDR1 is SEHNR and CDR2 is FQNEAQ (reference sequence). V dropped 6 bases and J dropped 2; count of bases not matched to a gene: 10. This CDR3 has 16 residues. For the CDR3, the DNA is TGTGCCAGCAGGACATCGGGACAGGGGATTCCCTACGAGCAGTACTTC. As protein: CASRTSGQGIPYEQYF.

The CDR3 nucleotides read TGTGCCAGCAGCGTAGCCCCGGGACAGAGCTATGGCTACACCTTC. It encodes CASSVAPGQSYGYTF. V and J are TRBV9 and TRBJ1-2; the match to TRBD1 covers 7 bases. Germline CDR1 reads SGDLS; CDR2 reads YYNGEE. V shed 0 bases and J 4 bases; nucleotides not matched to a gene: 6. CDR3 size: 15 residues.